Listed here are 10 T cell receptor beta chains from one sample, sequenced in a study of OX40 agonist ivuxolimab in advanced cancers. TCRdb's copy holds only in-frame clones and misses some; the assay was immunoSEQ multiplex PCR. The sample has about 18,000 clones; approximately 70% are singletons. The specimen comprised CD4+ or CD8+ T cells sorted from blood, sampled in a trial of the OX40 agonist ivuxolimab. All receptors derive from an adult with an advanced solid tumor such as melanoma, head and neck, liver or kidney cancer.

This chain joins TRBV29-1 and TRBJ1-2; 8 bases are a match to TRBD1. The CDR3 contains 12 residues. Germline CDR1 reads SQVTM; CDR2 reads ANQGSEA. Trimming cost V 7 bases and J 3 bases; bases outside gene matches: 4. Here the CDR3 DNA reads TGCAGCGCCACAGGGGGAGACTATGGCTACACCTTC. It is translated as CSATGGDYGYTF.

V is TRBV6-1 and J is TRBJ1-2; 8 nucleotides line up with TRBD1. The CDR3 loop spans 13 amino acids. V was pared by 8 bases and J by 2 bases, with 4 bases of the junction left unmatched. Germline V gene sequence: CDR1 MNHNS, CDR2 SASEGT. CDR3 DNA sequence: TGTGCCAGCGGGAGACAGGGGAACTATGGCTACACCTTC. Protein: CASGRQGNYGYTF.

About this clone: A far larger clone is one nucleotide away, so this likely arose from a read error. The same CDR3 arises from other DNA sequences in this sample as well. The rearrangement uses TRBV2 and TRBJ2-7; TRBD2 aligns across 12 bases. V lost 5 bases to trimming and J lost 6 bases; unmatched junction nucleotides: 5. From germline, CDR1 is SNHLY and CDR2 FYNNEI. CDR3 length: 14 amino acids. CDR3 region: CASSSSGRAIEQYF. The DNA for the CDR3 is TGTGCCAGCAGTTCTAGCGGGAGGGCCATCGAGCAGTACTTC.

V gene TRBV11-2 combines with J gene TRBJ2-5; possibly TRBD1 or TRBD2 for D (5 bases each). Per the germline V gene, CDR1 is SGHAT and CDR2 is FQNNGV. CDR3 length equals 16 residues. Deletions cut 5 bases from V and 5 bases from J, with 21 bases between. The CDR3 here is CASSRELSTKGETQYF. The CDR3, as DNA: TGTGCCAGCAGCCGGGAATTGTCAACCAAGGGGGAGACCCAGTACTTC.

This clone is termed medium-sized. The rearrangement links TRBV18 to TRBJ1-1, with D unresolved. This CDR3 region has 12 residues. V was cut by 8 bases and J by 0 bases, with 7 bases left in between. Germline V gives CDR1 KGHSH, CDR2 LQKENI. CDR3 amino acids: CASTHMNTEAFF. CDR3 DNA: TGTGCCAGCACCCACATGAACACTGAAGCTTTCTTT.

The chain is built from TRBV7-4 and TRBJ1-1; tentative D call: TRBD1 (5 bases). Germline V CDR1 and CDR2: SGHVT, SQSDAQ. Trimming cost V 6 bases and J 1 base, with 12 bases left between them. This CDR3 is 14 amino acids long. The DNA for the CDR3 is TGTGCCAGCAGTACCGAAAGGGGGAACACTGAAGCTTTCTTT. Translation gives CASSTERGNTEAFF.

J is TRBJ2-1 and V is TRBV7-9, with D tentatively TRBD1 (6 bases). CDR3 length equals 13 residues. Germline V gene lookup returns CDR1 SEHNR and CDR2 FQNEAQ (reference sequence). V lost 5 bases and J lost 9, with 14 bases in between. The DNA for the CDR3 is TGTGCCAGCAGCCAAGAGGGGGTCGTTGAGCAGTTCTTC. It specifies CASSQEGVVEQFF.

This clone was observed a few times. The CDR3 DNA reads TGTGCCAGCAGCTTCGTAGCGGGAGAGGCGACGGCCGGGGAGCTGTTTTTT. Amino acid sequence: CASSFVAGEATAGELFF. This sequence joins TRBV5-6 and TRBJ2-2; 9 bases map to TRBD2. The CDR3 spans 17 residues. V lost 2 bases, J lost 6 bases, and 11 bases stayed unmatched. Germline V gene data show CDR1 as SGHDT and CDR2 as YYEEEE.

This clone was picked up a small number of times. This rearrangement joins TRBV5-4 to TRBJ1-3; tentatively, D is TRBD1 (5 bases). V was pared by 3 bases and J by 4 bases, with 5 bases between. This CDR3 is 12 amino acids long. Germline V CDR1 and CDR2: SGHNT, YYREEE (reference sequence). CDR3 sequence: CASSWGGNTIYF. CDR3 bases: TGTGCCAGCAGCTGGGGGGGAAACACCATATATTTT.

The J gene is TRBJ2-7, the V gene TRBV4-3; 7 positions match TRBD2. The germline V gene encodes CDR1 LGHNA and CDR2 YSLEER. After removal of 0 bases from V and 3 bases from J, the junction contained 8 bases not matched to a gene. The CDR3 sequence is 16 residues long. The CDR3 DNA follows: TGCGCCAGCAGCCAAGAAAGAGGTAGCGGGCTCTACGAGCAGTACTTC. Protein product: CASSQERGSGLYEQYF.